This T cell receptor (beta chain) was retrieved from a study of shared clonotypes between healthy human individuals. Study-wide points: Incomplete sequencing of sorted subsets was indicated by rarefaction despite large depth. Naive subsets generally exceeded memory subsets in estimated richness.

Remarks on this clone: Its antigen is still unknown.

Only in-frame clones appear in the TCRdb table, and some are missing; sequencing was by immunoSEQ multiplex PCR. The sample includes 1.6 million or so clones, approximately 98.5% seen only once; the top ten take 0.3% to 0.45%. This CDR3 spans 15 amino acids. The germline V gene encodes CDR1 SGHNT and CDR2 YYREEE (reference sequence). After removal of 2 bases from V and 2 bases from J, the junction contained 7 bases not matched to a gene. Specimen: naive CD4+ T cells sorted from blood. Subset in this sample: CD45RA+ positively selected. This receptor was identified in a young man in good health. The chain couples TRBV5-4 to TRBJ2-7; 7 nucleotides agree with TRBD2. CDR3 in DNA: TGTGCCAGCAGCTTTACTAGCGATCACGCCTACGAGCAGTACTTC. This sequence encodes CASSFTSDHAYEQYF.